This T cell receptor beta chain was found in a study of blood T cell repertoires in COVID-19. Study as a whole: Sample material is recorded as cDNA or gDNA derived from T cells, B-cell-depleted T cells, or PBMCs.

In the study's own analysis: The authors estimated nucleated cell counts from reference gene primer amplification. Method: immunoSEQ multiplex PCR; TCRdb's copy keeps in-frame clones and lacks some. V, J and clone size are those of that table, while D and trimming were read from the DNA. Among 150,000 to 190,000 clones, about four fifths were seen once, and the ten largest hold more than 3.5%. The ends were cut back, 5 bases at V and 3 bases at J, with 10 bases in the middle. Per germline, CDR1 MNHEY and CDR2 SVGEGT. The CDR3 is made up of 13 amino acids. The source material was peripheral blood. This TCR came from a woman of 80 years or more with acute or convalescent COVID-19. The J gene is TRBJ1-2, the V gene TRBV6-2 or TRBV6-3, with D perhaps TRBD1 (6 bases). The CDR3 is CASSEDSDYGYTF. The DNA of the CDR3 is TGTGCCAGCAGTGAGGACAGCGACTATGGCTACACCTTC.